The sequence of this T cell receptor beta chain was determined in a study of T cell responses to AZD1222 COVID-19 vaccine. This CDR3 has 14 residues. The V gene's germline CDR1 is MDHEN and CDR2 SYDVKM. Losses at the gene ends were 4 bases for V and 7 bases for J; bases not matched to a gene: 7. This clone was counted once. TCRdb keeps only in-frame clones here, not all; method: immunoSEQ multiplex PCR. In the table there are roughly 120,000 clones, 85% to 90% of which are singletons. Sequencing used peripheral blood, obtained 28 days after the second AZD1222 dose. V and J are TRBV28 and TRBJ2-7, with 10 bases that match TRBD1. This receptor was identified in an adult who received the AZD1222 COVID-19 vaccine. The CDR3, as DNA: TGTGCCAGCAGTTCGACAGGGGGCGGGGAGGAGCAGTACTTC. Translation gives CASSSTGGGEEQYF.